These 12 T cell receptor beta chains were sequenced from one sample in a study of cytomegalovirus exposure and HLA in healthy donors. Use of 60 Vbeta and 13 Jbeta primers characterized the PCR. Produced via immunoSEQ multiplex PCR; TCRdb's table is partial and in-frame only. The sample yields 95,000 to 150,000 clones, roughly 80% seen once. The sequenced sample consisted of PBMCs. These receptors all stem from a young man in good health and CMV-seropositive.

This clone was detected a few times. This chain joins TRBV29-1 and TRBJ1-6; D gene uncertain. Per germline, CDR1 SQVTM and CDR2 ANQGSEA. The CDR3 sequence is 13 residues long. Trimming removed 1 base at V and 7 bases at J, with 8 bases between. In DNA form, the CDR3 reads TGCAGCGTTGAAGGTGAAAGCAATTCACCCCTCCACTTT. As protein: CSVEGESNSPLHF.

This clone was seen a single time. The chain links TRBV13 to TRBJ1-5; a possible D gene is TRBD1 (6 bases). Deletions cut 5 bases from V and 4 bases from J, with 15 bases between. CDR1 and CDR2 from the germline V gene are PRHDT and FYEKMQ (reference sequence). The CDR3 spans 15 residues. The CDR3 DNA sequence: TGTGCCAGCAGCGGGTTCCGGGACAATAATCAGCCCCAGCATTTT. Residues: CASSGFRDNNQPQHF.

As regards this clone: Other DNA sequences from this sample encode an identical CDR3 as well. The CDR3 is CASSLEGGSGNTIYF. The DNA of the CDR3 is TGCGCCAGCAGCTTGGAAGGGGGCTCTGGAAACACCATATATTTT. The rearrangement links TRBV5-1 to TRBJ1-3, with D maybe TRBD1 (6 bases). Germline V gene sequence: CDR1 SGHRS, CDR2 YFSETQ. There are 15 residues in the CDR3. V dropped 0 bases and J dropped 0 bases, with 7 bases sitting between them.

The chain couples TRBV19 to TRBJ2-5, with D perhaps matching TRBD2 (5 bases). The CDR3 spans 15 residues. V shed 6 bases and J shed 1 base, with 15 bases lying between them. The germline CDR1 and CDR2 sequences are LNHDA and SQIVND (reference sequence). The CDR3 region has the DNA TGTGCCAGTAGCCTCCGAGGACTGATCCAAGAGACCCAGTACTTC. It codes for CASSLRGLIQETQYF.

V gene TRBV27 combines with J gene TRBJ1-1; 7 nucleotides line up with TRBD1. The V gene end was trimmed by 2 bases and the J gene end by 7 bases; junction bases not matched to a gene: 10. Germline V gene lookup returns CDR1 MNHEY and CDR2 SMNVEV (reference sequence). The CDR3 contains 15 residues. CDR3 nucleotides: TGTGCCAGCAGTTTAGACGGGACAGTCGCACTTGAAGCTTTCTTT. Protein: CASSLDGTVALEAFF.

The V and J genes are TRBV5-1 and TRBJ1-2; 8 positions agree with TRBD1. Per germline, CDR1 SGHRS and CDR2 YFSETQ. Trimming removed 0 bases from V and 7 bases from J; junction bases left unmatched: 8. The CDR3 has 15 amino acids. The CDR3 is CASSLGNPGGTGYTF. The CDR3 DNA reads as TGCGCCAGCAGCTTGGGCAACCCAGGGGGCACTGGCTACACCTTC.

The CDR3 is CASVYSGESSYEQYF. CDR3 coding DNA: TGTGCCAGCGTCTATAGCGGGGAGAGCTCCTACGAGCAGTACTTC. The chain recombines TRBV21-1 with TRBJ2-7; the table calls TRBD2, which could not be checked here. TRBV21-1 is recorded as a pseudogene. The CDR3 sequence is 15 residues long.

The chain couples TRBV9 to TRBJ2-1; TRBD2 agrees at 9 bases. V was clipped by 2 bases and J by 6 bases; unmatched bases: 6. Per germline, CDR1 SGDLS and CDR2 YYNGEE. The CDR3 is 15 amino acids. DNA of the CDR3: TGTGCCAGCAGCGTTGATAGCGGGGGACTCAATGAGCAGTTCTTC. This gives the protein CASSVDSGGLNEQFF.

The chain has TRBV7-9 and TRBJ2-5, with D possibly being TRBD2 (6 bases). CDR1 and CDR2 (germline): SEHNR, FQNEAQ (reference sequence). CDR3 size: 17 residues. Trimming cost V 1 base and J 5 bases, with 20 bases left between them. In nucleotides, the CDR3 is TGTGCCAGCAGCTTAGTGGAGGGAGGTTACGCAGGGGAGACCCAGTACTTC. This codes for CASSLVEGGYAGETQYF.

This chain links TRBV19 with TRBJ1-2, with D maybe TRBD1 (5 bases). The CDR3 totals 15 residues. V lost 3 bases, J lost 5 bases, and 16 bases lay in between. CDR1 and CDR2 (germline): LNHDA, SQIVND (reference sequence). In nucleotides, the CDR3 is TGTGCCAGTAGTATTCGGGGGGATGAAGGATATGGCTACACCTTC. Encoded protein: CASSIRGDEGYGYTF.

The chain is built from TRBV9 and TRBJ1-1; 10 nucleotides line up with TRBD1. Germline V lookup: CDR1 SGDLS, CDR2 YYNGEE. The V and J ends lost 4 bases and 5 bases, in that order; junction bases with no gene match: 8. The CDR3 sequence is 15 residues long. Written as DNA, the CDR3 is TGTGCCAGCAGCCCCCTCGGGACAGGGGAAACTGAAGCTTTCTTT. It specifies CASSPLGTGETEAFF.

The V call is TRBV6-6, the J call TRBJ2-7; D perhaps matches TRBD1 (6 bases). Germline lookup yields CDR1 MNHNY and CDR2 SVGAGI (reference sequence). This CDR3 is 13 amino acids long. V was trimmed by 5 bases and J by 1 base, leaving 9 bases between them. The CDR3 DNA follows: TGTGCCAGCAGTACAGGGCCTTCCTACGAGCAGTACTTC. Translating it yields CASSTGPSYEQYF.